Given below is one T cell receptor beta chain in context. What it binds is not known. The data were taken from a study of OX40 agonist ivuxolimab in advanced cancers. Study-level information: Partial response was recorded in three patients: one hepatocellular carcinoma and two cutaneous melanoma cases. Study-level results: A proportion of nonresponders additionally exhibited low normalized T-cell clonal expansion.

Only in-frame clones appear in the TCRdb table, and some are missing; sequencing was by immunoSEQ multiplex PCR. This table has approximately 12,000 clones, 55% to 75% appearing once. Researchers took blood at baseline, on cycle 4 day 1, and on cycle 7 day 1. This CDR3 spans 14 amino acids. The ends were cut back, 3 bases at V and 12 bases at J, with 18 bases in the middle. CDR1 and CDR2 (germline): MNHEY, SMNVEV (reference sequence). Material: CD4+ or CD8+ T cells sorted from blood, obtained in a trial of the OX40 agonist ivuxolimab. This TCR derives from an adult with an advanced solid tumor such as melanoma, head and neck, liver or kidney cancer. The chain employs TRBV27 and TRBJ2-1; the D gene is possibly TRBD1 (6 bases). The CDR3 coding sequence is TGTGCCAGCAGTTTGGGGGCGGGCGGCGGTGGGCAGTTCTTC. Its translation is CASSLGAGGGGQFF.